This T cell receptor beta chain derives from a study of cytomegalovirus exposure and HLA in healthy donors. Germline V gene lookup returns CDR1 SGDLS and CDR2 YYNGEE. The CDR3 extends over 15 amino acids. The V end was cut by 0 bases, the J end by 4 bases, with 10 bases between. Broader study findings: Certain sequence variants were highly shared and formed a cluster, and this cluster was likely a sequencing artifact. There were a few CMV-associated chains whose specificity for CMV antigens was confirmed in vitro. Analyzed later, association rates of TCRs varied across HLA loci, with DRB1 most and HLA-C fewest.

Note on this clone: Its antigen is as yet unknown.

13 Jbeta primers and 60 Vbeta primers were used for the PCR. Method: immunoSEQ multiplex PCR; TCRdb's copy keeps in-frame clones and lacks some. This table has some 98,000 clones, 80% to 90% appearing once. Sequencing was done on a sample of PBMCs. J is TRBJ2-2 and V is TRBV9; D perhaps matches TRBD2 (6 bases). This receptor was taken from a middle-aged man in good health and CMV-seronegative. CDR3 region: CASSVGGRSTGELFF. CDR3 sequence (DNA): TGTGCCAGCAGCGTAGGAGGGAGGAGCACCGGGGAGCTGTTTTTT. The full variable domain, completed using reference TRBV9 and TRBJ2-2, is DSGVTQTPKHLITATGQRVTLRCSPRSGDLSVYWYQQSLDQGLQFLIQYYNGEERAKGNILERFSAQQFPDLHSELNLSSLELGDSALYFCASSVGGRSTGELFFGEGSRLTVL.